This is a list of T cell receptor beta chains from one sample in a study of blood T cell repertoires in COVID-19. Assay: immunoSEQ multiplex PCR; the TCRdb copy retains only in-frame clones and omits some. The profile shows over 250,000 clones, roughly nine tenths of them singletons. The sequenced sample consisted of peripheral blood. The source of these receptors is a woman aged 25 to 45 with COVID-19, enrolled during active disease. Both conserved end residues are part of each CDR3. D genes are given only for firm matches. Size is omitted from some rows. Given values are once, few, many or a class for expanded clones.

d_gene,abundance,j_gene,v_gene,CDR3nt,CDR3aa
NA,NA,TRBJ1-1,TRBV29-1,TGCAGCGCGAAATGGGACATGAACACTGAAGCTTTCTTT,CSAKWDMNTEAFF
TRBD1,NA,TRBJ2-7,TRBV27,TGTGCCAGCAGACTAGCCGGGACAGGCCCCTACGAGCAGTACTTC,CASRLAGTGPYEQYF
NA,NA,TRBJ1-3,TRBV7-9,TGTGCCAGCAGCCGAGTCTCATCTGGAAACACCATATATTTT,CASSRVSSGNTIYF
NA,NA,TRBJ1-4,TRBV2,TGTGCCAGCAGTAAGGTAACCAGGGGAGATGAAAAACTGTTTTTT,CASSKVTRGDEKLFF
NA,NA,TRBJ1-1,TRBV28,TGTGCCAGCATTAACCCCAGCGGGCTGAGAGCTGAAGCTTTCTTT,CASINPSGLRAEAFF
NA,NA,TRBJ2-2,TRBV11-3,TGTGCCAGCAGCTTAGTACCGACAGGGAACACCGGGGAGCTGTTTTTT,CASSLVPTGNTGELFF
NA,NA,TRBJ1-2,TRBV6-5,TGTGCCAGCAGTTACAGGGGTGGCTATGGCTACACCTTC,CASSYRGGYGYTF
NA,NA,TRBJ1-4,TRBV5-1,TGCGCCAGCAGCTTGGAACAGGGTATTAATGAAAAACTGTTTTTT,CASSLEQGINEKLFF
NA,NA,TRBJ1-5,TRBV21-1,TGTGCCAGCGGGGGACAGGGAAAAAGGGCTTACAATCAGCCCCAGCATTTT,CASGGQGKRAYNQPQHF
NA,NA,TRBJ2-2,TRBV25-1,TGTGCCAGCAGGACTTTTACGAACACCGGGGAGCTGTTTTTT,CASRTFTNTGELFF
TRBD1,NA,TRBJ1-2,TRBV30,TGTGCCTGGAGGAAGGACAGGGAGGCTGGCTACACCTTC,CAWRKDREAGYTF
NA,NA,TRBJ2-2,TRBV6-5,TGTGCCAGCAATAGAATCCCTACCGGGGAGCTGTTTTTT,CASNRIPTGELFF
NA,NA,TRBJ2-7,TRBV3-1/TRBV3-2,TGTGCCAGCAGCCCCGTTCGTTCCTACGAGCAGTACTTC,CASSPVRSYEQYF
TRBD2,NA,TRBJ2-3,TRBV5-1,TGCGCCAGCAGCCCTGGACTAGCGGGAGAAGTTTTCATCACAGATACGCAGTATTTT,CASSPGLAGEVFITDTQYF
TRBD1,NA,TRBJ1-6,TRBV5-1,TGCGCCAGCAGCTGGGGACAGGGGCTGGAATCACCCCTCCACTTT,CASSWGQGLESPLHF
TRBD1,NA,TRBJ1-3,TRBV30,TGTGCCTGGAGTCCGGGACAGGGAGTAGGAAACACCATATATTTT,CAWSPGQGVGNTIYF
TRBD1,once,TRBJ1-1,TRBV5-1,TGCGCCAGCAAACCCCGACCGGGACAGGGGGCCACTGAAGCTTTCTTT,CASKPRPGQGATEAFF
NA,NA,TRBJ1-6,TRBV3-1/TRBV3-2,TGTGCCAGCAGCCGGTCGGAAGGGGGCTCCTATAATTCACCCCTCCACTTT,CASSRSEGGSYNSPLHF
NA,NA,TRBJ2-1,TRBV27,TGTGCCAGCAGTTTAGGTCCCGGAGGTGAGCAGTTCTTC,CASSLGPGGEQFF
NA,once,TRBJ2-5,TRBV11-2,TGTGCCAGCAGCCCCGTCGAGGAGACCCAGTACTTC,CASSPVEETQYF
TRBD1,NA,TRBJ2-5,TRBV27,TGTGCCAGCAGTAGCCCGGGACAGGGGATGCAGGAGACCCAGTACTTC,CASSSPGQGMQETQYF
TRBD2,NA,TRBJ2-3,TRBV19,TGTGCCAGTAGTATAAGATCAGGACTAGCGGTCACAGATACGCAGTATTTT,CASSIRSGLAVTDTQYF
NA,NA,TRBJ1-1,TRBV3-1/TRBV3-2,TGTGCCAGCAGCCACACGGACACTGAAGCTTTCTTT,CASSHTDTEAFF
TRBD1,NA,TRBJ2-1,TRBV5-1,TGCGCCAGCAGCGTTGGGACAGGGGCAAATGAGCAGTTCTTC,CASSVGTGANEQFF
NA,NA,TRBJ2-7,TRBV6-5,TGTGCCAGCAGTTACGGCCCCGGGACCTACGAGCAGTACTTC,CASSYGPGTYEQYF
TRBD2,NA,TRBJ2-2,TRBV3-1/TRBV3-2,TGTGCCAGCAGCTTGACTAGCGCTTCGAACACCGGGGAGCTGTTTTTT,CASSLTSASNTGELFF
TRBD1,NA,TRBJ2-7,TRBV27,TGTGCCAGCAAAACAGGGGGCGGAGAGCAGTACTTC,CASKTGGGEQYF
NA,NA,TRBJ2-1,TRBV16,TGTGCCAGCAGCCAATTAGGCGTGGGGGCTCTATACAATGAGCAGTTCTTC,CASSQLGVGALYNEQFF
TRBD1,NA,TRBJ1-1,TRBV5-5,TGTGCCAGCAGCTGGGGTGAGGGGGCGGCTGCTTTCTTT,CASSWGEGAAAFF
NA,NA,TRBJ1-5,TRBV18,TGTGCGAGCAAAACTGGTACCGATCAGCCCCAGCATTTT,CASKTGTDQPQHF
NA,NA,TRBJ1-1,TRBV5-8,TGTGCCAGCAGCTTGTTTCAGGGCACTGAAGCTTTCTTT,CASSLFQGTEAFF
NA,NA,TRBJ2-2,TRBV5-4,TGTGCCAGCAGCGCCGGGACATCCCGCCCCACCGGGGAGCTGTTTTTT,CASSAGTSRPTGELFF
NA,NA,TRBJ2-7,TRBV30,TGTGCCTGGAGTCAGGGGTCCTACGAGCAGTACTTC,CAWSQGSYEQYF
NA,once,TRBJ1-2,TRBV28,TGTGCCAGCAGCTCCCTTGGGGGGGAATTTTATGGCTACACCTTC,CASSSLGGEFYGYTF
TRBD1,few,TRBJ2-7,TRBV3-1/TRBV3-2,TGTGCCAGCAGCCCCTTCGGACAGGCCTACGAGCAGTACTTC,CASSPFGQAYEQYF
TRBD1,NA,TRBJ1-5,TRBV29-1,TGCAGCGTGGGACAGGGGGACCAGCCCCAGCATTTT,CSVGQGDQPQHF
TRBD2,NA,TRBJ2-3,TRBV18,TGTGCCAGCTCCCCCGGGACTAGCGGATATGGCACAGATACGCAGTATTTT,CASSPGTSGYGTDTQYF
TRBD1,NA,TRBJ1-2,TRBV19,TGTGCCAGTAACCCGGACAGGTCCTATGGCTACACCTTC,CASNPDRSYGYTF
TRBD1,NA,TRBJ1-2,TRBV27,TGTGCCAGCAGCACGGACAGGGAGGGCTATGGCTACACCTTC,CASSTDREGYGYTF
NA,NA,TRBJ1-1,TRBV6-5,TGTGCCAGCAGTCTGTTGGAGGACACTGAAGCTTTCTTT,CASSLLEDTEAFF
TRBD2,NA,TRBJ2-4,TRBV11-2,TGTGCCAGCAGCTTAGGGGGGGGTAGCGGGAGTCTAGACATTCAGTACTTC,CASSLGGGSGSLDIQYF
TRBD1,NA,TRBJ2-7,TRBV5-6,TGTGCCAGCAGCCCGGACAGGGGTGGCGAGCAGTACTTC,CASSPDRGGEQYF
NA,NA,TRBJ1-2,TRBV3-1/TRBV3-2,TGTGCCAGCAGCCAAGAGGGCTCGGACTATGGCTACACCTTC,CASSQEGSDYGYTF
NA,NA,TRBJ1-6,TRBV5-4,TGTGCCAGCAGCTTGGTTGGACAGTTAGACAATTCACCCCTCCACTTT,CASSLVGQLDNSPLHF
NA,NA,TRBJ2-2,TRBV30,TGTGCCTGGAGTCCTCGGACAGCGAACACCGGGGAGCTGTTTTTT,CAWSPRTANTGELFF
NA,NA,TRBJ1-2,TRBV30,TGTGCCTGGAGTATCCAGGGAGGAGGCTACACCTTC,CAWSIQGGGYTF
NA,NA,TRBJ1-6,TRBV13,TGTGCCAGCAGCTTAGGTGGCCGGAGCTCCTATAATTCACCCCTCCACTTT,CASSLGGRSSYNSPLHF
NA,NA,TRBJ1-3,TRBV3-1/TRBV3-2,TGTGCCAGCAGCCAAGATCTCGGAGGCGCCATATATTTT,CASSQDLGGAIYF